The 21 T cell receptor beta chains given below trace back to one sample, sequenced in a study of radiation and T cells in renal cell carcinoma. Time point specified: blood 4 weeks post-SBRT, at nephrectomy. As to treatment: 15 Gy SBRT to primary tumor, nephrectomy 4 weeks later. The assay was immunoSEQ multiplex PCR, and TCRdb's table has in-frame clones only and misses some. Here the sample spans over 90,000 clones, roughly 82% being singletons. This specimen was blood, taken from a patient whose treatment included radiotherapy and nephrectomy. Receptors originate from a man in his 60s with renal cell carcinoma.

J is TRBJ2-7 and V is TRBV5-1; 7 nucleotides align to TRBD1. The V and J ends lost 4 bases and 3 bases, in that order; junction bases with no gene match: 7. CDR1 is SGHRS, CDR2 YFSETQ, per germline. The CDR3 runs to 14 residues. The CDR3 loop is CASSQGGGDYEQYF. The CDR3 DNA follows: TGCGCCAGCAGCCAAGGGGGCGGAGACTACGAGCAGTACTTC.

The rearrangement uses TRBV19 and TRBJ2-6; D ambiguous. The CDR3 loop spans 14 amino acids. V was cut by 9 bases and J by 1 base, with 10 bases left in between. CDR1 LNHDA and CDR2 SQIVND come from the germline V gene (reference sequence). CDR3 DNA sequence: TGTGCCAGCCATATTTCGTCTGGGGCCAACGTCCTGACTTTC. This sequence encodes CASHISSGANVLTF.

The rearrangement joins TRBV4-1 to TRBJ2-1; no reliable D call. Germline V gene lookup returns CDR1 MGHRA and CDR2 YSYEKL. This CDR3 region has 17 residues. With 1 base removed from V and 2 bases from J, the gap between germline ends came to 15 bases. In DNA, the CDR3 is TGCGCCAGCAGCCAAGGAACGGGCAGCCCCCCCTACAATGAGCAGTTCTTC. Protein product: CASSQGTGSPPYNEQFF.

V and J are TRBV30 and TRBJ2-5; D gene uncertain. This CDR3 comprises 12 residues. Germline V gives CDR1 GTSNPN, CDR2 SVGIG (reference sequence). The V end lost 7 bases, the J end lost 4 bases, and 13 bases lay between the germline ends. DNA for the CDR3: TGTGCCTTAATCAGGCCCCCAGAGACCCAGTACTTC. It codes for CALIRPPETQYF.

The chain is built from TRBV4-1 and TRBJ2-6, with D possibly matching TRBD2 (6 bases). Germline loops: CDR1 MGHRA, CDR2 YSYEKL. V lost 3 bases, J lost 1 base, and 10 bases lay in between. CDR3 size: 16 residues. CDR3 in DNA: TGCGCCAGCAGCCACCCCGCGGGGTCTGGGGCCAACGTCCTGACTTTC. Amino acids: CASSHPAGSGANVLTF.

The chain is built from TRBV10-1 and TRBJ2-5, with D tentatively TRBD1 or TRBD2 (5 bases each). Germline CDR1 reads WNHNN; CDR2 reads SYGVQD (reference sequence). This CDR3 region has 14 residues. The V end lost 4 bases, the J end lost 0 bases, and 9 bases lay between the germline ends. The CDR3 DNA is TGCGCCAGCAGTGCTGGGGGAAACCAAGAGACCCAGTACTTC. It encodes CASSAGGNQETQYF.

This chain links TRBV11-2 with TRBJ2-3; no clear D. V was shortened by 3 bases and J by 7 bases, with 11 bases between the two germline ends. This CDR3 is built from 13 residues. CDR1 is SGHAT and CDR2 is FQNNGV in the germline V gene. CDR3 coding DNA: TGTGCCAGCAGCTTCCCCTCCTACAATACGCAGTATTTT. It specifies CASSFPSYNTQYF.

The rearrangement joins TRBV7-3 to TRBJ1-3, with TRBD1 matching 8 bases. Germline V gene lookup returns CDR1 SGHTA and CDR2 FQGTGA. V shed 4 bases and J 4 bases; nucleotides not matched to a gene: 3. CDR3 size: 14 residues. DNA of the CDR3: TGTGCCAGCAGCTCGGGACAGGAAGGAAACACCATATATTTT. Its translation is CASSSGQEGNTIYF.

This sequence joins TRBV12-5 and TRBJ1-5; perhaps TRBD1 as D (6 bases). Germline values: CDR1 LGHNT, CDR2 FRNRAP. The CDR3 extends over 23 amino acids. V dropped 0 bases and J dropped 5 bases, with 35 bases sitting between them. This CDR3 is CASGLVQGRNLLWGTQSDQPQHF. In DNA form, the CDR3 reads TGTGCTAGTGGTTTGGTACAGGGAAGGAATCTACTTTGGGGCACCCAATCCGATCAGCCCCAGCATTTT.

V gene TRBV29-1 combines with J gene TRBJ2-5; 8 bases are shared with TRBD2. The J call is doubtful: the DNA matches TRBJ2-7 better. The CDR3 spans 15 residues. Germline assignment: CDR1 SQVTM and CDR2 ANQGSEA. In DNA form, the CDR3 reads TGCAGCGTTGAAGAAGTGGTAGCGGGAATCTACGAGCAGTACTTC. Translating it yields CSVEEVVAGIYEQYF.

The chain couples TRBV5-5 to TRBJ2-4; 7 bases match TRBD2. Germline CDR1 and CDR2: SGHKS and YYEKEE (reference sequence). This CDR3 has 15 residues. Losses at the gene ends were 0 bases for V and 5 bases for J; bases not matched to a gene: 5. CDR3 nucleotides: TGTGCCAGCAGCTTGGTCGGGGGGATTGAAAACATTCAGTACTTC. The encoded protein is CASSLVGGIENIQYF.

The chain joins TRBV2 to TRBJ2-7, with 14 nucleotides matching TRBD2. The CDR3 covers 14 residues. V lost 8 bases and J lost 3; bases outside the gene matches: 3. The germline V gene encodes CDR1 SNHLY and CDR2 FYNNEI. The CDR3 region is CASQGLAGVYEQYF. The CDR3 DNA sequence: TGTGCCAGCCAGGGACTAGCGGGAGTCTACGAGCAGTACTTC.

This chain connects TRBV2 to TRBJ2-5; the D is unclear. The CDR3 sequence is 11 residues long. The germline CDR1 and CDR2 sequences are SNHLY and FYNNEI. Trimming pared 3 bases from V and 5 bases from J, leaving 4 bases between. CDR3 residues: CASSDEETQYF. The CDR3 DNA is TGTGCCAGCAGTGATGAGGAGACCCAGTACTTC.

J is TRBJ2-7 and V is TRBV6-5; TRBD2 might be the D (6 bases). The CDR3 length is 13 residues. Trimming pared 6 bases from V and 4 bases from J, leaving 13 bases between. The V gene's germline CDR1 is MNHEY and CDR2 SVGAGI. The CDR3 loop is CASRLDSGYEQYF. CDR3 in DNA: TGTGCCAGCAGGCTCGACAGCGGGTACGAGCAGTACTTC.

The chain couples TRBV28 to TRBJ2-7, with no clear D. The V end lost 2 bases, the J end lost 2 bases, and 19 bases lay between the germline ends. From germline, CDR1 is MDHEN and CDR2 SYDVKM. This CDR3 contains 17 residues. The DNA of the CDR3 is TGTGCCAGCAGTTTACCGCCTTTTGGGGTGACCCCCTACGAGCAGTACTTC. As protein: CASSLPPFGVTPYEQYF. The full variable domain, in which reference TRBV28 and TRBJ2-7 provide the parts outside the CDR3, is DVKVTQSSRYLVKRTGEKVFLECVQDMDHENMFWYRQDPGLGLRLIYFSYDVKMKEKGDIPEGYSVSREKKERFSLILESASTNQTSMYLCASSLPPFGVTPYEQYFGPGTRLTVT.

The chain links TRBV7-9 to TRBJ2-7, with TRBD2 matching over 7 bases. Losses at the gene ends were 2 bases for V and 0 bases for J; bases not matched to a gene: 4. This CDR3 spans 15 amino acids. Germline V gene sequence: CDR1 SEHNR, CDR2 FQNEAQ (reference sequence). The CDR3, as DNA: TGTGCCAGCAGCTTAAGGGAGGGGTCCTCCTACGAGCAGTACTTC. Amino acids: CASSLREGSSYEQYF.

V gene TRBV29-1 combines with J gene TRBJ1-1; weak D call: TRBD1 (5 bases). From germline, CDR1 is SQVTM and CDR2 ANQGSEA. Trimming removed 8 bases at V and 0 bases at J, with 13 bases between. This CDR3 region has 13 residues. CDR3 protein: CSYGTAMNTEAFF. The CDR3 region has the DNA TGCAGCTACGGGACCGCTATGAACACTGAAGCTTTCTTT.

The chain uses TRBV4-2 and TRBJ1-4, with a tentative D call TRBD1 (6 bases). CDR3 size: 17 residues. Trimming cost V 4 bases and J 7 bases, with 22 bases left between them. Germline assignment: CDR1 LGHNA and CDR2 YNFKEQ. CDR3 amino acids: CASSPQPYQGTGEKLFF. CDR3 nucleotides: TGTGCCAGCAGCCCGCAACCATATCAGGGGACGGGTGAAAAACTGTTTTTT.

In nucleotides, the CDR3 is TGTGCCACCCGGTGGCTAGCGGGGAATGAGCAGTTCTTC. Protein sequence: CATRWLAGNEQFF. This chain connects TRBV19 to TRBJ2-1, with 9 bases aligning to TRBD2. Trimming at V came to 10 bases and at J to 7 bases, leaving 8 bases not matched to a gene. The CDR3 is 13 amino acids. CDR1 is LNHDA and CDR2 is SQIVND in the germline V gene (reference sequence).

The V call is TRBV5-1, the J call TRBJ2-1, with a tentative D call TRBD1 (6 bases). CDR1 and CDR2 from the germline V gene are SGHRS and YFSETQ. Trimming cost V 0 bases and J 10 bases, with 14 bases left between them. The CDR3 sequence is 14 residues long. The CDR3 spells CASSLASPGTEQFF. Written as DNA, the CDR3 is TGCGCCAGCAGCTTGGCAAGCCCTGGGACAGAGCAGTTCTTC.

The gene calls are TRBV15 and TRBJ2-2, with 14 positions matching TRBD2. With V trimmed by 7 bases and J by 6 bases, 4 bases remained unmatched. From germline, CDR1 is LNHNV and CDR2 YYDKDF (reference sequence). This CDR3 spans 15 amino acids. DNA for the CDR3: TGTGCCACCATGGGACTAGCGGGAGTAGCCGGGGAGCTGTTTTTT. Translating gives CATMGLAGVAGELFF.